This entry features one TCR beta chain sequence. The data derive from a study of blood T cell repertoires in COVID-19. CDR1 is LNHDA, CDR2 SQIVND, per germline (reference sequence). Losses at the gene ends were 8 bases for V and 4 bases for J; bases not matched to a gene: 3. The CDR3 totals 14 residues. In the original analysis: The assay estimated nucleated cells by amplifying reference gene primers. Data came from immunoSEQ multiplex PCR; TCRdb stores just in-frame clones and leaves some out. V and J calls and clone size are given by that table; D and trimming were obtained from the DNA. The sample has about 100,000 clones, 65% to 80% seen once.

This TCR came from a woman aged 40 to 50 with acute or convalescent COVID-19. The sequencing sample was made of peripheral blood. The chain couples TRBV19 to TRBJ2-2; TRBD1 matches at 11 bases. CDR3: CASGGQGVTGELFF. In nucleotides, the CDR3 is TGTGCCAGTGGGGGACAGGGGGTCACCGGGGAGCTGTTTTTT. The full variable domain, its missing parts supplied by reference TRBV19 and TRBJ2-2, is DGGITQSPKYLFRKEGQNVTLSCEQNLNHDAMYWYRQDPGQGLRLIYYSQIVNDFQKGDIAEGYSVSREKKESFPLTVTSAQKNPTAFYLCASGGQGVTGELFFGEGSRLTVL.